This T cell receptor beta chain was obtained from a study of post-analysis software for immune sequencing data. Study context: The disease courses spanned relapsing-remitting, secondary progressive and progressive-relapsing forms of multiple sclerosis.

The TCR beta cDNA libraries contained unique molecular identifiers. Around 500,000 cDNA molecules came from around 1 to 10 million T cells. TCRdb independently ran MiXCR on the PCR reads; one entry per CDR3 protein. The table shows more than 500,000 distinct CDR3 sequences, with approximately 31% occurring only once. Study-level findings and limits: Batch-matched samples strongly co-clustered by F measure. Elevated frequency relative to controls characterized several TRBV segments in patients, TRBV5-6, TRBV5-1 and TRBV20-1 among them.

On this clonotype: What it binds is unknown.

V shed 0 bases and J shed 5 bases, with 9 bases lying between them. CDR1 and CDR2 (germline): SGDLS, YYNGEE. The CDR3 contains 14 residues. Sequencing input: blood. This clonotype was sampled from a girl under 18 with multiple sclerosis. This chain uses TRBV9 with TRBJ2-1; no clear D gene. The CDR3 DNA reads TGTGCCAGCAGCGTAGCAGGACCCGACAATGAGCAGTTCTTC. It yields the protein CASSVAGPDNEQFF. Full variable domain (outside the CDR3, taken from reference TRBV9 and TRBJ2-1): DSGVTQTPKHLITATGQRVTLRCSPRSGDLSVYWYQQSLDQGLQFLIQYYNGEERAKGNILERFSAQQFPDLHSELNLSSLELGDSALYFCASSVAGPDNEQFFGPGTRLTVL.